This is a list of T cell receptor beta chains from one sample in a study of cytotoxic CD8 clonotypes in ibrutinib-treated CLL. The table came from immunoSEQ multiplex PCR; TCRdb's copy has only in-frame clones and leaves some out. Of around 330,000 clones listed, about 61% are singletons. Material: PBMCs, obtained after 36 months of ibrutinib treatment. Receptors originate from a human donor with chronic lymphocytic leukemia. The CDR3 runs from the conserved cysteine through the conserved F or W. Each record gives: J gene, V gene, clone size, D gene, CDR3 DNA, CDR3 protein. A D gene is named only where the DNA matches it firmly. Clone size is shown for a subset of rows, as once, few, many or a class of expanded clone.

TRBJ1-1 TRBV5-1 - TRBD1 TGCGCCAGCAGCCCCGGGACAGGCGTGAACACTGAAGCTTTCTTT CASSPGTGVNTEAFF
TRBJ1-4 TRBV7-3 - - TGTGCCAGCAGCTTCCGGGTCGGCTCAACGAAACTGTTTTTT CASSFRVGSTKLFF
TRBJ2-7 TRBV7-2 - - TGTGCCAGCAGCTTCTCACAGACCTACGAGCAGTACTTC CASSFSQTYEQYF
TRBJ1-6 TRBV7-9 - - TGTGCCAGCAGCATCACACACGACAGCTCCTATAATTCACCCCTCCACTTT CASSITHDSSYNSPLHF
TRBJ2-7 TRBV19 once - TGTGCCAGTAGTATCGTGCGTCAGTCCTCCTACGAGCAGTACTTC CASSIVRQSSYEQYF
TRBJ1-2 TRBV27 - TRBD1 TGTGCCAGCAGTCACGGGACAGAAGCTAACTATGGCTACACCTTC CASSHGTEANYGYTF
TRBJ2-7 TRBV25-1 few - TGTGCCAGCAGTGAAGGACTGTTGCACTACGAGCAGTACTTC CASSEGLLHYEQYF
TRBJ1-2 TRBV4-2 - - TGTGCCAGCAGCCAGCCCCAGGGTTCGAGCTATGGCTACACCTTC CASSQPQGSSYGYTF
TRBJ1-2 TRBV28 few TRBD1 TGTGCCAGCAGTTTACCGACAGGGATTAACTATGGCTACACCTTC CASSLPTGINYGYTF
TRBJ2-2 TRBV4-2 - - TGTGCCAGCAGCCGAAAGATATTGGCCTTGCGGACAATGAACACCGGGGAGCTGTTTTTT CASSRKILALRTMNTGELFF
TRBJ2-7 TRBV2 - TRBD1 TGTGCCAGCAACAGGGACAGGGGAGTTGGCGAGCAGTACTTC CASNRDRGVGEQYF
TRBJ1-2 TRBV5-1 few - TGCGCCAGCAGCCTAGACAGTAACTATGGCTACACCTTC CASSLDSNYGYTF
TRBJ2-7 TRBV7-9 few TRBD1 TGTGCCAGCAGCTTCGACAGGGGGGACAACGAGCAGTACTTC CASSFDRGDNEQYF